This T cell receptor beta chain was sequenced for a study of cytomegalovirus exposure and HLA in healthy donors. Study-wide context: In a previous analysis, 110 million or so unique TCR beta sequences were found from about 190 million T cells.

Germline V gene sequence: CDR1 ENHRY, CDR2 SYGVKD. The V segment lost 10 bases and the J segment 3 bases; nucleotides outside the gene matches: 6. This CDR3 comprises 12 residues. Study-wide results and caveats: Analysis was carried out at a later point, and it linked a missense DCLRE1C variant to TCR beta V- and J-gene trimming. Rare sequences made up most TCRs, while some public TCRs were found in many donors. In terms of immune exposure information, only CMV serostatus was available.

About this clone: Its antigen is as yet unknown.

A multiplex PCR was run with 60 Vbeta primers and 13 Jbeta primers. Profiling relied on immunoSEQ multiplex PCR, and the TCRdb table lists in-frame clones only, not all of them. The table lists over 45,000 clones, about four fifths of them singletons, with roughly 1.4% in the top ten. Sequencing was done on a sample of PBMCs. This sequence originates from a female donor in good health and CMV-seronegative. The chain is built from TRBV10-3 and TRBJ2-7, with 7 bases matching TRBD1. For the CDR3, the DNA is TGTGCCACGTTGGGACAGAACTACGAGCAGTACTTC. This gives the protein CATLGQNYEQYF.